This TCR beta chain comes out of a study of CD8+ T cells in alopecia areata. Sample treatment: oral pan-JAK inhibitor, 5-10 mg twice daily. Deletions cut 6 bases from V and 3 bases from J, with 8 bases between. The length of the CDR3 is 13 residues. In germline, CDR1 is SNHLY, CDR2 FYNNEI. cDNA reverse transcribed from extracted RNA served as the sequencing template. Sequencing was performed with immunoSEQ multiplex PCR; in TCRdb, only in-frame clones are kept and a portion is missing. Of roughly 200,000 clones in the sample, roughly 53% were seen once. V is TRBV2 and J is TRBJ2-2; tentative D call: TRBD2 (5 bases). The sample in question was CD8+ T cells sorted from blood, obtained at week 24, from a patient treated with tofacitinib. The TCR originated in a human donor with alopecia areata. The CDR3 DNA follows: TGTGCCAGCAGAGAGGGTCACACCGGGGAGCTGTTTTTT. Its protein product is CASREGHTGELFF.